The 8 T cell receptor beta chains given below trace back to one sample, sequenced in a study of OX40 agonist ivuxolimab in advanced cancers. Using immunoSEQ multiplex PCR, the repertoire was profiled, and TCRdb retains in-frame clones only, with some absent. The sample lists some 69,000 clones, almost 90% occurring once. Sequencing used CD4+ or CD8+ T cells sorted from blood, obtained in a trial of the OX40 agonist ivuxolimab. The receptors derive from an adult with an advanced solid tumor such as melanoma, head and neck, liver or kidney cancer.

This chain joins TRBV7-2 and TRBJ2-5; 8 nucleotides align to TRBD2. Germline V gene data show CDR1 as SGHTA and CDR2 as FQGNSA. This CDR3 contains 15 residues. Trimming at V came to 1 base and at J to 10 bases, leaving 11 bases not matched to a gene. As DNA, the CDR3 is TGTGCCAGCAGCTTAGTAGACGGGAGCGGGGGAGACCAGTACTTC. This encodes CASSLVDGSGGDQYF.

This sequence joins TRBV16 and TRBJ2-3, with 8 bases aligning to TRBD1. V lost 2 bases, J lost 5 bases, and 6 bases stayed unmatched. The length of the CDR3 is 15 residues. CDR1 KGHSY and CDR2 FQNENV come from the germline V gene. CDR3 sequence (DNA): TGTGCCAGCAGCCAACGCGGACAGGGTGGAGATACGCAGTATTTT. Translated: CASSQRGQGGDTQYF.

The chain uses TRBV11-2 and TRBJ1-1; D remains unclear. The CDR3 is 15 amino acids. With 2 bases removed from V and 0 bases from J, the gap between germline ends came to 10 bases. The V gene's germline CDR1 is SGHAT and CDR2 FQNNGV. In nucleotides, the CDR3 is TGTGCCAGCAGCTTATCGTTCGGCCTGAACACTGAAGCTTTCTTT. Its protein product is CASSLSFGLNTEAFF.

The V and J genes are TRBV11-3 and TRBJ2-5; 13 bases are a match to TRBD2. J lost 2 bases, V lost 5 bases, and 5 bases had no gene match. This CDR3 is built from 16 residues. Per germline, CDR1 SGHNT and CDR2 YENEEA. This CDR3 reads CASSVGLAGEQETQYF. The CDR3 DNA follows: TGTGCCAGCAGCGTCGGACTAGCGGGAGAACAAGAGACCCAGTACTTC.

The chain links TRBV28 to TRBJ2-7; D is unclear. The CDR3 is 14 amino acids. V gave up 3 bases and J gave up 1 base, with 10 bases separating them. Per the germline V gene, CDR1 is MDHEN and CDR2 is SYDVKM. CDR3 sequence (DNA): TGTGCCAGCAGTTTCGTCGGCTCATCCTACGAGCAGTACTTC. Its translation: CASSFVGSSYEQYF.

This clone appeared once. The chain combines TRBV6-5 with TRBJ2-5; D tentatively reads TRBD1 or TRBD2 (5 bases each). V lost 9 bases, J lost 1 base, and 12 bases lay in between. The germline gives CDR1 MNHEY, CDR2 SVGAGI. The CDR3 spans 13 residues. CDR3 DNA sequence: TGTGCCAGGGGACGGCCGTCCCAAGAGACCCAGTACTTC. Its protein is CARGRPSQETQYF.

V is TRBV19 and J is TRBJ1-1; TRBD1 might be the D (6 bases). This CDR3 comprises 13 residues. The V end was cut by 2 bases, the J end by 5 bases, with 9 bases between. CDR1 and CDR2 from the germline V gene are LNHDA and SQIVND (reference sequence). The CDR3 DNA reads as TGTGCCAGTAGTATAACAGGGACGACTGAAGCTTTCTTT. The encoded protein is CASSITGTTEAFF.

This sequence joins TRBV7-2 and TRBJ2-7; 8 bases agree with TRBD1. After removal of 5 bases from V and 6 bases from J, the junction contained 6 bases not matched to a gene. The length of the CDR3 is 13 residues. The germline V gene encodes CDR1 SGHTA and CDR2 FQGNSA. The CDR3, as DNA: TGTGCCAGCAGCATCGACAGGGGTGGCGAGCAGTACTTC. It codes for CASSIDRGGEQYF.